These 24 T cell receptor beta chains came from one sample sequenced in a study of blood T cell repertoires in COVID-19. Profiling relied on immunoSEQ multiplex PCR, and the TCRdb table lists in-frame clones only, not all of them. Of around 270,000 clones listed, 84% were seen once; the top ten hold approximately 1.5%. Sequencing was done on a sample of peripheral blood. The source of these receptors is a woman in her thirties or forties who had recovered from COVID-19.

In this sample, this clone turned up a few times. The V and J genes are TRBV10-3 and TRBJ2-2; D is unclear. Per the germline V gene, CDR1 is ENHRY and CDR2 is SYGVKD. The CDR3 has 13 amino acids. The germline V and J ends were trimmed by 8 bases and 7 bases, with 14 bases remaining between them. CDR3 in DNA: TGTGCCATCCAGAACCCCTCATACGGGGAGCTGTTTTTT. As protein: CAIQNPSYGELFF.

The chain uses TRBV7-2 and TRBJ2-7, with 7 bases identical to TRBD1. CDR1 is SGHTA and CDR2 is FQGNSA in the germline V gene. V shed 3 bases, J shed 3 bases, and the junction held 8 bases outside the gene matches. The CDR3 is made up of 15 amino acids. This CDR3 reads CASSFRDSPIYEQYF. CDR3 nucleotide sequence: TGTGCCAGCAGCTTCCGGGACAGCCCCATCTACGAGCAGTACTTC.

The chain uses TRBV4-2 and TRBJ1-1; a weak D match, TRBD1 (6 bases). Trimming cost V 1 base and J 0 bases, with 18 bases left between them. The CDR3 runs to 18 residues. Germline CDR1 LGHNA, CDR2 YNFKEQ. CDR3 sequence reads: CASSQVTGLGGVNTEAFF. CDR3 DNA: TGTGCCAGCAGCCAAGTCACAGGGCTCGGGGGGGTGAACACTGAAGCTTTCTTT.

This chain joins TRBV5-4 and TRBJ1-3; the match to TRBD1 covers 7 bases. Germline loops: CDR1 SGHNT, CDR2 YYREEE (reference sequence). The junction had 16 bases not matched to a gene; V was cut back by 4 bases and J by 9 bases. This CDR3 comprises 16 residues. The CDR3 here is CASSQRVGQSLSTIYF. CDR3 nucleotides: TGTGCCAGCAGCCAACGGGTGGGACAGAGTTTATCCACCATATATTTT.

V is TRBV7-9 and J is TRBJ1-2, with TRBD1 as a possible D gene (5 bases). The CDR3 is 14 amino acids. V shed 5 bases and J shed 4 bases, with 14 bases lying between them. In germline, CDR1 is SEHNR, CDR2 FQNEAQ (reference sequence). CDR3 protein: CASSPPEDSYGYTF. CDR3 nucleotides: TGTGCCAGCAGCCCCCCAGAAGACAGCTATGGCTACACCTTC.

The CDR3 DNA follows: TGTGCCAGCAGTTTACTAGCGGGGGCCGGAACCGTCTCCTACAATGAGCAGTTCTTC. Translating gives CASSLLAGAGTVSYNEQFF. The V call is TRBV28, the J call TRBJ2-1, with 10 positions matching TRBD2. J lost 0 bases, V lost 2 bases, and 10 bases had no gene match. The CDR3 length is 19 residues. Germline-derived CDR1 and CDR2 are MDHEN and SYDVKM.

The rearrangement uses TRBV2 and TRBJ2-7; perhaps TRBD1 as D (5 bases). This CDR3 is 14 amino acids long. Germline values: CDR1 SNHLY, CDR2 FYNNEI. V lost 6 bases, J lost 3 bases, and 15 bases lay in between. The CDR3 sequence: CASRPPGLNYEQYF. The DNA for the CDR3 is TGTGCCAGCAGACCTCCAGGGCTAAACTACGAGCAGTACTTC.

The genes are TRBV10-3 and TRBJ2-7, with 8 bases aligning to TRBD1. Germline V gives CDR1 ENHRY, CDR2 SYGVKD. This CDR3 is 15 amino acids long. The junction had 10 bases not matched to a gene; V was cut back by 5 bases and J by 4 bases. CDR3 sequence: CAISSDRERTYEQYF. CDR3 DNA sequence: TGTGCCATCAGTTCGGACAGGGAAAGAACTTACGAGCAGTACTTC.

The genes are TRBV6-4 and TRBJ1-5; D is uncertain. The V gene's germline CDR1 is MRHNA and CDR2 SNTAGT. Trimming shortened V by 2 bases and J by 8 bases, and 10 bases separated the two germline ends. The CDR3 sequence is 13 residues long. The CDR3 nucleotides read TGTGCCAGCAGTGACGAGGATTTGAAGCCCCAGCATTTT. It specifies CASSDEDLKPQHF.

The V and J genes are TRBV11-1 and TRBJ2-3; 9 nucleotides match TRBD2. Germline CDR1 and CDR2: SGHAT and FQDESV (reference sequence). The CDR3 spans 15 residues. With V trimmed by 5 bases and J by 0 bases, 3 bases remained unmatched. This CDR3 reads CASSRGGVSTDTQYF. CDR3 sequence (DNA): TGTGCCAGCAGCCGCGGGGGGGTCAGCACAGATACGCAGTATTTT. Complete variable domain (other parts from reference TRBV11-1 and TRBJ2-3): EAEVAQSPRYKITEKSQAVAFWCDPISGHATLYWYRQILGQGPELLVQFQDESVVDDSQLPKDRFSAERLKGVDSTLKIQPAELGDSAMYLCASSRGGVSTDTQYFGPGTRLTVL.

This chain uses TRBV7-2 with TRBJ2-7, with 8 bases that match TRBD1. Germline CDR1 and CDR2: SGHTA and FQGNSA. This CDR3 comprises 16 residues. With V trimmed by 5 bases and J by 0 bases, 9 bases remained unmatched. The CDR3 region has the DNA TGTGCCAGCAGCCCAGCGACAGGGGTAGGCTCCTACGAGCAGTACTTC. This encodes CASSPATGVGSYEQYF.

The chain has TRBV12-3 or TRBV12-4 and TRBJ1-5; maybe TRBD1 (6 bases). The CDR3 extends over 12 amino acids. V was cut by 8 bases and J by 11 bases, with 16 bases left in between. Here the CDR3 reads CASSTGPFAQHF. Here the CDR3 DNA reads TGTGCCAGCTCTACAGGGCCTTTCGCCCAGCATTTT.

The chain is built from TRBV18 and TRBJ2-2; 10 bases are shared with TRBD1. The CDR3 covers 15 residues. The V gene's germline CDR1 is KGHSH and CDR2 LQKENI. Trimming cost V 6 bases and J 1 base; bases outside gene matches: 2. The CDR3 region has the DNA TGTGCCAGCTCTCGGGACAGGGGGAACACCGGGGAGCTGTTTTTT. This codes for CASSRDRGNTGELFF.

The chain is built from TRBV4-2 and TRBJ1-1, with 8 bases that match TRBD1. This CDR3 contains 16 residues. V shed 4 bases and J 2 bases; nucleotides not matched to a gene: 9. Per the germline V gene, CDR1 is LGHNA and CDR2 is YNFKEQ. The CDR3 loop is CASSPSTGVYNTEAFF. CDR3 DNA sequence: TGTGCCAGCAGCCCATCGACAGGGGTATATAACACTGAAGCTTTCTTT.

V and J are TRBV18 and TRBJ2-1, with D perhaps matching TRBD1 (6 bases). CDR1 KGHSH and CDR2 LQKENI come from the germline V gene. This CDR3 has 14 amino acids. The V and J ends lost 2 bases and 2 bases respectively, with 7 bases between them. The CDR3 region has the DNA TGTGCCAGCTCACCAGAGGGGGCCTACAATGAGCAGTTCTTC. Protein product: CASSPEGAYNEQFF.

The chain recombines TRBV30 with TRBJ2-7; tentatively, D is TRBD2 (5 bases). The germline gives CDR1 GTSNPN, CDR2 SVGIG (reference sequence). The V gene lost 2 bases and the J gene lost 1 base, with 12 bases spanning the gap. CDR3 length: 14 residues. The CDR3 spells CAWSPGLMSYEQYF. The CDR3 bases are TGTGCCTGGAGTCCCGGACTGATGTCCTACGAGCAGTACTTC.

The CDR3 here is CASSVRLANYGYTF. CDR3 sequence (DNA): TGTGCCAGCAGTGTCAGGTTAGCTAACTATGGCTACACCTTC. This sequence joins TRBV2 and TRBJ1-2; D is undetermined. The CDR3 has 14 residues. V was shortened by 4 bases and J by 0 bases, with 9 bases between the two germline ends. Germline V lookup: CDR1 SNHLY, CDR2 FYNNEI.

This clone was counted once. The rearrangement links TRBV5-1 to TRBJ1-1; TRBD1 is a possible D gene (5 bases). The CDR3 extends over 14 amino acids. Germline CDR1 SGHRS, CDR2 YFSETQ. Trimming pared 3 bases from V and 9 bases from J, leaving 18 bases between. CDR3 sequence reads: CASSSDKSREKAFF. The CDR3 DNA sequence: TGCGCCAGCAGCTCGGACAAGAGCCGGGAGAAAGCTTTCTTT.

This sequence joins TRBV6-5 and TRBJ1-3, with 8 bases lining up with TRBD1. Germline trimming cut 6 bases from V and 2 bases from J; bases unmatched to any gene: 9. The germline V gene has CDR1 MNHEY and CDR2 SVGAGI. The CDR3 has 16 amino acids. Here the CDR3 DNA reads TGTGCCAGCAGATACACCGGGACAGGAGCTGGAAACACCATATATTTT. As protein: CASRYTGTGAGNTIYF.

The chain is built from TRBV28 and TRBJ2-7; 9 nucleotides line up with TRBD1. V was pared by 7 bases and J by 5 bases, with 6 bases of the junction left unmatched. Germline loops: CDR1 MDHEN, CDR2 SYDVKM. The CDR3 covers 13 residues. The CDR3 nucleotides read TGTGCCAGCATATCCGGGACAGGGAACGAGCAGTACTTC. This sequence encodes CASISGTGNEQYF.

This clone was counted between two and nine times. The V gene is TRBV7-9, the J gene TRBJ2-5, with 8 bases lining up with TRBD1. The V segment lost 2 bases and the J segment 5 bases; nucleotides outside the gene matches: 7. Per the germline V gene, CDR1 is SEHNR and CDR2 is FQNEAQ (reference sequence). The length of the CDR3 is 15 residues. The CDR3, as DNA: TGTGCCAGCAGCTTAAACGGACAGGGCGGGGAGACCCAGTACTTC. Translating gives CASSLNGQGGETQYF.

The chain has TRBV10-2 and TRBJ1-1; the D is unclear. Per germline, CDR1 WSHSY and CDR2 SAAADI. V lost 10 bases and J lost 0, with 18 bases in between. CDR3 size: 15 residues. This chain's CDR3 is CATSNREKMNTEAFF. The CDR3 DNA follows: TGCGCCACTTCGAACCGGGAGAAGATGAACACTGAAGCTTTCTTT.

The CDR3 sequence: CATSDPGQGSYEQYF. The CDR3 DNA follows: TGTGCCACCAGTGATCCGGGACAGGGGTCCTACGAGCAGTACTTC. This chain connects TRBV24-1 to TRBJ2-7, with 10 bases identical to TRBD1. CDR1 and CDR2 (germline): KGHDR, SFDVKD. The CDR3 runs to 15 residues. V gave up 3 bases and J gave up 1 base; unmatched junction bases: 2.

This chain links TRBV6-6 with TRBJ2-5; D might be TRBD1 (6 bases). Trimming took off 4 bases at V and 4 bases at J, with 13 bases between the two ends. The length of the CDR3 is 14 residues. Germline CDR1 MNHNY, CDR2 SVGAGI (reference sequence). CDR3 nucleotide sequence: TGTGCCAGCAGTTCGTGGACAGCGGTAGAGACCCAGTACTTC. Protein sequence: CASSSWTAVETQYF.